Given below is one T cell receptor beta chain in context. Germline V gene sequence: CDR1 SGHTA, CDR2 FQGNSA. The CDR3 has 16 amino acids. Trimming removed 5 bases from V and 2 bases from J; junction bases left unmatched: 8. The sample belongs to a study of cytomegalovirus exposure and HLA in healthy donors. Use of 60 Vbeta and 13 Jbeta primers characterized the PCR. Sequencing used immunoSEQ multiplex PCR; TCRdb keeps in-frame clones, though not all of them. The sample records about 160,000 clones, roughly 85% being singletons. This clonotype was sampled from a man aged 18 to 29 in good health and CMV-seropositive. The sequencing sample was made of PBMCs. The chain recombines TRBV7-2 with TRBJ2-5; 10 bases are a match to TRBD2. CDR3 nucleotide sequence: TGTGCCAGCAGCCCGATAGCGGGGGGAATTCAAGAGACCCAGTACTTC. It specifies CASSPIAGGIQETQYF. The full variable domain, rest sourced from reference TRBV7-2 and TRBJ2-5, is GAGVSQSPSNKVTEKGKDVELRCDPISGHTALYWYRQSLGQGLEFLIYFQGNSAPDKSGLPSDRFSAERTGGSVSTLTIQRTQQEDSAVYLCASSPIAGGIQETQYFGPGTRLLVL.